These 17 T cell receptor beta chains came from one sample sequenced in a study of cytomegalovirus exposure and HLA in healthy donors. PCR employed 60 Vbeta and 13 Jbeta primers. The method was immunoSEQ multiplex PCR; TCRdb's version includes in-frame clones alone and lacks a portion of them. The sample contains about 160,000 clones, over 75% of which appear only once. Sequenced material: PBMCs. The receptors originated from a woman aged 18-29 years in good health and CMV-seronegative.

This clone was seen a few times. CDR3 residues: CASSSSTSGLAAQYF. Written as DNA, the CDR3 is TGTGCCAGCAGCTCAAGTACTAGCGGCCTGGCTGCGCAGTATTTT. The V and J genes are TRBV7-2 and TRBJ2-3, with 8 bases matching TRBD2. There are 15 residues in the CDR3. Germline CDR1 is SGHTA and CDR2 is FQGNSA. V lost 4 bases, J lost 10 bases, and 13 bases stayed unmatched.

The rearrangement joins TRBV2 to TRBJ2-3, with 7 bases aligning to TRBD1. Losses at the gene ends were 6 bases for V and 2 bases for J; bases not matched to a gene: 2. The CDR3 covers 13 residues. Germline-derived CDR1 and CDR2 are SNHLY and FYNNEI. The CDR3: CASRGQYTDTQYF. For the CDR3, the DNA is TGTGCCAGCAGGGGACAGTACACAGATACGCAGTATTTT. The variable domain in full, completed from reference TRBV2 and TRBJ2-3, reads EPEVTQTPSHQVTQMGQEVILRCVPISNHLYFYWYRQILGQKVEFLVSFYNNEISEKSEIFDDQFSVERPDGSNFTLKIRSTKLEDSAMYFCASRGQYTDTQYFGPGTRLTVL.

The chain recombines TRBV9 with TRBJ1-6; perhaps TRBD1 as D (6 bases). The CDR3 extends over 15 amino acids. Trimming left V 3 bases short and J 9 bases short, with 16 bases between. The germline V gene has CDR1 SGDLS and CDR2 YYNGEE. The CDR3 bases are TGTGCCAGCAGCGGGACGGCAGGGGCTGTTTCACCCCTCCACTTT. Protein sequence: CASSGTAGAVSPLHF.

The J gene is TRBJ2-5, the V gene TRBV5-1; 11 bases agree with TRBD2. Germline CDR1 SGHRS, CDR2 YFSETQ. The CDR3 is 15 residues long. V was clipped by 4 bases and J by 5 bases; unmatched bases: 7. This chain's CDR3 is CASSLGLAGFETQYF. Here the CDR3 DNA reads TGCGCCAGCAGCCTCGGACTAGCGGGTTTCGAGACCCAGTACTTC.

V usage is TRBV30 and J usage is TRBJ1-4, with D possibly TRBD1 on 5 matching bases. The germline V gene has CDR1 GTSNPN and CDR2 SVGIG (reference sequence). The CDR3 covers 16 residues. Trimming removed 4 bases from V and 7 bases from J, with 22 bases in between. The CDR3, as DNA: TGTGCCTGGAATTGGGGCCGATCCCTGGAGGGTGAAAAACTGTTTTTT. This translates into CAWNWGRSLEGEKLFF. Variable domain in full (rest from reference TRBV30 and TRBJ1-4): SQTIHQWPATLVQPVGSPLSLECTVEGTSNPNLYWYRQAAGRGLQLLFYSVGIGQISSEVPQNLSASRPQDRQFILSSKKLLLSDSGFYLCAWNWGRSLEGEKLFFGSGTQLSVL.

V gene TRBV7-2 combines with J gene TRBJ2-2, with 7 bases identical to TRBD2. The CDR3 spans 14 residues. V dropped 3 bases and J dropped 4; count of bases not matched to a gene: 2. The germline V gene encodes CDR1 SGHTA and CDR2 FQGNSA. CDR3 nucleotide sequence: TGTGCCAGCAGCTTTCAGCGGGGCACCGGGGAGCTGTTTTTT. Encoded protein: CASSFQRGTGELFF.

The chain recombines TRBV7-2 with TRBJ2-3, with TRBD2 as a possible D gene (6 bases). In germline, CDR1 is SGHTA, CDR2 FQGNSA. V was shortened by 2 bases and J by 3 bases, with 12 bases between the two germline ends. The CDR3 is 15 residues long. This CDR3 reads CASSLWAGNTDTQYF. The CDR3 coding sequence is TGTGCCAGCAGCTTATGGGCGGGGAATACAGATACGCAGTATTTT.

This sequence joins TRBV29-1 and TRBJ2-7; D might be TRBD1 (5 bases). CDR1 and CDR2 from the germline V gene are SQVTM and ANQGSEA. Trimming cost V 4 bases and J 5 bases, with 6 bases left between them. The CDR3 is made up of 10 amino acids. The CDR3 reads CSVVRDEQYF. CDR3 nucleotide sequence: TGCAGCGTTGTCAGGGACGAGCAGTACTTC.

The CDR3 reads CASSATGASTQAFF. The CDR3 nucleotides are TGTGCCAGCAGTGCGACAGGGGCCTCCACACAAGCTTTCTTT. The chain uses TRBV6-5 and TRBJ1-1; TRBD1 matches 8 bases. The germline CDR1 and CDR2 sequences are MNHEY and SVGAGI. Unmatched junction bases numbered 11, after V lost 5 bases and J lost 9 bases. CDR3 length: 14 amino acids.

This chain joins TRBV19 and TRBJ2-5, with D perhaps TRBD2 (6 bases). Trimming took 5 bases from V and 0 from J, leaving 10 bases between them. The germline V gene encodes CDR1 LNHDA and CDR2 SQIVND (reference sequence). The CDR3 covers 14 residues. The CDR3 sequence is CASSPRGYQETQYF. The DNA of the CDR3 is TGTGCCAGTAGTCCCCGGGGGTACCAAGAGACCCAGTACTTC.

The gene calls are TRBV12-5 and TRBJ1-1; weak D call: TRBD1 (5 bases). The CDR3 runs to 15 residues. Looked up from germline, CDR1 is LGHNT and CDR2 is FRNRAP. V lost 5 bases and J lost 3, with 16 bases in between. The CDR3, as DNA: TGTGCTAGTGGTCTTCAGGGTGGTGGATACACTGAAGCTTTCTTT. Its translation: CASGLQGGGYTEAFF.

The J gene is TRBJ1-1, the V gene TRBV10-1; 8 bases fit TRBD1. V gave up 4 bases and J gave up 6 bases; unmatched junction bases: 10. Per germline, CDR1 WNHNN and CDR2 SYGVQD (reference sequence). The CDR3 consists of 15 residues. CDR3 loop: CASSALPGGVSEAFF. CDR3 coding DNA: TGCGCCAGCAGTGCCCTACCAGGGGGCGTCTCTGAAGCTTTCTTT.

The chain couples TRBV6-1 to TRBJ1-5, with TRBD1 matching over 9 bases. The CDR3 totals 15 residues. Germline CDR1 and CDR2: MNHNS and SASEGT. V was pared by 7 bases and J by 4 bases, with 8 bases of the junction left unmatched. The CDR3 DNA reads as TGTGCCAGCAACCGCCCCGGGACAGGGAATCAGCCCCAGCATTTT. This translates into CASNRPGTGNQPQHF.

The chain has TRBV7-9 and TRBJ1-3; 8 bases are shared with TRBD1. The V gene end was trimmed by 5 bases and the J gene end by 3 bases; junction bases not matched to a gene: 6. CDR1 is SEHNR and CDR2 is FQNEAQ in the germline V gene (reference sequence). CDR3 length: 15 residues. The DNA for the CDR3 is TGTGCCAGCAGCAGTGGGACAGGACTTGGAAACACCATATATTTT. It yields the protein CASSSGTGLGNTIYF. The full variable domain, rest sourced from reference TRBV7-9 and TRBJ1-3, is DTGVSQNPRHKITKRGQNVTFRCDPISEHNRLYWYRQTLGQGPEFLTYFQNEAQLEKSRLLSDRFSAERPKGSFSTLEIQRTEQGDSAMYLCASSSGTGLGNTIYFGEGSWLTVV.

Concerning this clone: The same CDR3 can be traced to other DNA sequences in this sample. This chain uses TRBV6-4 with TRBJ2-1; no firm D call. The V gene's germline CDR1 is MRHNA and CDR2 SNTAGT. This CDR3 comprises 15 residues. V was clipped by 3 bases and J by 0 bases, with 9 bases between them. The CDR3 DNA sequence: TGTGCCAGCAGTGATTCTGGTAGCTCCTACAATGAGCAGTTCTTC. This encodes CASSDSGSSYNEQFF.

In DNA, the CDR3 is TGTGCCACCAGCAGTGAATTCGGGACTACTCGATACGAGCAGTACTTC. Protein product: CATSSEFGTTRYEQYF. V is TRBV15 and J is TRBJ2-7; 7 nucleotides agree with TRBD2. Unmatched junction bases numbered 12, after V lost 3 bases and J lost 4 bases. The CDR3 runs 16 residues. Germline V gives CDR1 LNHNV, CDR2 YYDKDF (reference sequence).

V is TRBV2 and J is TRBJ1-6, with D possibly being TRBD1 (5 bases). The CDR3 runs 15 residues. Germline V gene data show CDR1 as SNHLY and CDR2 as FYNNEI. V was cut by 4 bases and J by 11 bases, with 18 bases left in between. The CDR3 bases are TGTGCCAGCAGTGGGAATTACGGAGGGGACCCACCCCTCCACTTT. This encodes CASSGNYGGDPPLHF.